This T cell receptor beta chain originates from a study of blood T cell repertoires in COVID-19. Study-wide background: Sites in the United States, Italy and Spain provided acute and convalescent COVID-19 samples. PBMCs, B-cell-depleted T cells, or T cells provided the cDNA or gDNA that made up the material.

The ends lost 2 bases at V and 3 bases at J; junction bases unmatched: 4. Germline CDR1 reads SEHNR; CDR2 reads FQNEAQ (reference sequence). The CDR3 is 15 amino acids. Method: immunoSEQ multiplex PCR; TCRdb's copy keeps in-frame clones and lacks some. Of 70,000 to 100,000 clones listed, roughly 90% are singletons. Patients of the Seattle cohort, enrolled during active infection, were followed longitudinally. The chain joins TRBV7-9 to TRBJ1-3; TRBD1 aligns across 7 bases. Sequenced input: peripheral blood. The receptor's source is a man aged 50-60 years with COVID-19, enrolled during active disease. CDR3: CASSLQTGLGNTIYF. CDR3 nucleotides: TGTGCCAGCAGCTTACAGACAGGGCTTGGAAACACCATATATTTT.